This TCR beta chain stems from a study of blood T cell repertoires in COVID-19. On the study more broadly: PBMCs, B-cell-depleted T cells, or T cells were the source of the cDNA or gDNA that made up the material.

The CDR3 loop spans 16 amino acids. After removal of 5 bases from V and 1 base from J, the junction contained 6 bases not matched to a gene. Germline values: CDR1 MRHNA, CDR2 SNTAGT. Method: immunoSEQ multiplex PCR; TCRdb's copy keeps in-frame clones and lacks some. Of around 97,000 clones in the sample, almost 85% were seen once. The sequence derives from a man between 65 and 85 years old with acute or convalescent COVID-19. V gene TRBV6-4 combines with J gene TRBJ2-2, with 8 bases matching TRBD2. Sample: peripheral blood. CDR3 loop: CASSYSAGGNTGELFF. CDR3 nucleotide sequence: TGTGCCAGCAGTTATTCGGCGGGGGGGAACACCGGGGAGCTGTTTTTT.